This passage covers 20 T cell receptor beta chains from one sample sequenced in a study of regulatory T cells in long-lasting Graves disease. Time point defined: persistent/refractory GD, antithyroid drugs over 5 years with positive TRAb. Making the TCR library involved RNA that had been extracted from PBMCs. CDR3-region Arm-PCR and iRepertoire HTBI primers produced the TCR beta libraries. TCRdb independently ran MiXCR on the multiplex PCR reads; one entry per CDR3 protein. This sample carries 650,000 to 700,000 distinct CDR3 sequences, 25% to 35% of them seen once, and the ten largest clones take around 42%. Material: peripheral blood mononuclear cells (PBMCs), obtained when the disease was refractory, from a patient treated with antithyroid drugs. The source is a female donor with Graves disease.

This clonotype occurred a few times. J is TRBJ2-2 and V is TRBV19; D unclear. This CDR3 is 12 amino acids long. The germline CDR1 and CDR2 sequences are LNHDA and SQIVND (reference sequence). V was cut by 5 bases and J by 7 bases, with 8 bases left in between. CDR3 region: CASSFLGGELFF. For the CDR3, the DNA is TGTGCCAGTAGTTTCCTGGGCGGGGAGCTGTTTTTT.

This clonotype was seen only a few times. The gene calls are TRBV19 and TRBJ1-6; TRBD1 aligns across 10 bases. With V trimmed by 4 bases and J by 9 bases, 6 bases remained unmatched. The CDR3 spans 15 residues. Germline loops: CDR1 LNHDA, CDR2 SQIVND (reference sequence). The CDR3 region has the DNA TGTGCCAGTAGTAGCGGGACAGGGGTCTTTTCACCCCTCCACTTT. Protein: CASSSGTGVFSPLHF.

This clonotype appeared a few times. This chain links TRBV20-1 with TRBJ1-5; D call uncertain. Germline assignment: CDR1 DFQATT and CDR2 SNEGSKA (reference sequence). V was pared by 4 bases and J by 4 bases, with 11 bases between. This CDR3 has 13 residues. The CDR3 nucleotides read TGCAGTGCTATCGCTGGTTTGAATCAGCCCCAGCATTTT. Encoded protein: CSAIAGLNQPQHF.

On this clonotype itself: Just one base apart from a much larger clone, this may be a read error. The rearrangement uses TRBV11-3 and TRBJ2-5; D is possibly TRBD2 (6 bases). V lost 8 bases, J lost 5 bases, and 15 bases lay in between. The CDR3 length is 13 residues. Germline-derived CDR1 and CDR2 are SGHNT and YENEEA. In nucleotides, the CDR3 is TGTGCCAGCGGCCCGGGAGAAGGTGAGACCCAGTACTTC. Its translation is CASGPGEGETQYF.

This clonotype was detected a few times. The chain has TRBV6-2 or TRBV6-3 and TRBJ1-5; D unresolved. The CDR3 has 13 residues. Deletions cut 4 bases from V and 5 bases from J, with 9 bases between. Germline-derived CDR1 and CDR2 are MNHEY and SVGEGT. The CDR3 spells CASSSRSYQPQHF. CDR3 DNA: TGTGCCAGCAGTTCGCGATCTTATCAGCCCCAGCATTTT.

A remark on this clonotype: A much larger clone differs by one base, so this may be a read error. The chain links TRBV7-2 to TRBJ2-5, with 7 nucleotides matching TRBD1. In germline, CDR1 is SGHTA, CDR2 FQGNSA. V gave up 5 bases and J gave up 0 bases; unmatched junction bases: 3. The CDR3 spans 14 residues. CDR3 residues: CASSEQGYQETQYF. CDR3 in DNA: TGTGCCAGCAGCGAACAGGGGTACCAAGAGACCCAGTACTTC.

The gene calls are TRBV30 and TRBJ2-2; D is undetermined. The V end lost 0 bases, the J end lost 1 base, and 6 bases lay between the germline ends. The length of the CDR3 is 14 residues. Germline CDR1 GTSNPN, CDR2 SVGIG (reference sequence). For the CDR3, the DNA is TGTGCCTGGAGTGTCGGTTGGAACACCGGGGAGCTGTTTTTT. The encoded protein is CAWSVGWNTGELFF.

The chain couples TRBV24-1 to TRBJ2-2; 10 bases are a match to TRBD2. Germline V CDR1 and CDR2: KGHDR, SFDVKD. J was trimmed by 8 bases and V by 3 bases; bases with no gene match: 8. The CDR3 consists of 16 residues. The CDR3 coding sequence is TGTGCCACCAGTGATGCAAGCGGGAGGGCTTTTGGGGAGCTGTTTTTT. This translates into CATSDASGRAFGELFF.

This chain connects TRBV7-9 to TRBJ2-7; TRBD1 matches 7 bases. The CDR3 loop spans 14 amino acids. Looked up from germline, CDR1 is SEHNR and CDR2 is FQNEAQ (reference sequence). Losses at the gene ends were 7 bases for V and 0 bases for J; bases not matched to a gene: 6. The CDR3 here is CASTDRRSSYEQYF. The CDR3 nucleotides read TGTGCCAGCACGGACAGGAGGAGCTCCTACGAGCAGTACTTC.

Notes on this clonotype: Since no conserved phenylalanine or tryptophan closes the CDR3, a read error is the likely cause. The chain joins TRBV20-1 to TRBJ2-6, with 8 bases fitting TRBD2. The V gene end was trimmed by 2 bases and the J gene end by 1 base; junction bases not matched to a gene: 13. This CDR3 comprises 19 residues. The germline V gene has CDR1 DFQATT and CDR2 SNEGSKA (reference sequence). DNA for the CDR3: TGCAGTGCTAGATCCCCGCCGGGACTAGGGATTTCTGGGGCCAACGTCCTGACTTCC. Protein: CSARSPPGLGISGANVLTS.

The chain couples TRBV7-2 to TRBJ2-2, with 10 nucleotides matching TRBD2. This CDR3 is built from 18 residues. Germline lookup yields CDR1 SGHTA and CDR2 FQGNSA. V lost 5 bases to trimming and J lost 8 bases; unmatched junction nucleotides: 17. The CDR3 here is CASSTLFRLAGGAGELFF. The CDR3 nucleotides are TGTGCCAGCAGCACACTATTTCGATTAGCGGGAGGTGCGGGGGAGCTGTTTTTT.

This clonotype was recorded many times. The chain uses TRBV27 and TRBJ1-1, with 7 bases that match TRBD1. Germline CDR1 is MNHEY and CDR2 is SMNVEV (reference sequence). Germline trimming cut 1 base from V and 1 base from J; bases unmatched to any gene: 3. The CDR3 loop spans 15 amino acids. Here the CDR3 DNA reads TGTGCCAGCAGTTTATATCGACAGGGGAACACTGAAGCTTTCTTT. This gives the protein CASSLYRQGNTEAFF.

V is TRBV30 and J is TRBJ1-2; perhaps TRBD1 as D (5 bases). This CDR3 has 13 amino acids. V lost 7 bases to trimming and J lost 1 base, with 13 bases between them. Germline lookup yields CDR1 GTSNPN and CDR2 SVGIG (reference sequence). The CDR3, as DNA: TGTGCCTCTCGCGCAGGGAGTAACTATGGCTACACCTTC. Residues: CASRAGSNYGYTF.

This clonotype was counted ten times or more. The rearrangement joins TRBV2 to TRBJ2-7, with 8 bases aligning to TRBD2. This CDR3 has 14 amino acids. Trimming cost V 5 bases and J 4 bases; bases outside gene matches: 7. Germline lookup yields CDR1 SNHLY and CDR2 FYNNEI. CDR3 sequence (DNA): TGTGCCAGCAGTACGGGACTAGGAAGATACGAGCAGTACTTC. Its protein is CASSTGLGRYEQYF.

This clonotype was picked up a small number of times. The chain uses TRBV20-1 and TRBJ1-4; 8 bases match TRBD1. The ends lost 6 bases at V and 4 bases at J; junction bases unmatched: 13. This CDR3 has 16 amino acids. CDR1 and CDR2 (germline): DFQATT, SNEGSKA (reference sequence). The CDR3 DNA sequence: TGCAGTGCCCGGACAGGGTCGGCCCATAGTAATGAAAAACTGTTTTTT. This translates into CSARTGSAHSNEKLFF.

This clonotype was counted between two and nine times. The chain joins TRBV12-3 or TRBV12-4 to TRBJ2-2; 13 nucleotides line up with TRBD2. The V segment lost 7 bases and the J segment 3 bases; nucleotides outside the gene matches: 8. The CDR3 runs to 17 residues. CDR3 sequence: CASIWTSGSWDTGELFF. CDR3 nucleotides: TGTGCCAGCATCTGGACTAGCGGGAGTTGGGACACCGGGGAGCTGTTTTTT.

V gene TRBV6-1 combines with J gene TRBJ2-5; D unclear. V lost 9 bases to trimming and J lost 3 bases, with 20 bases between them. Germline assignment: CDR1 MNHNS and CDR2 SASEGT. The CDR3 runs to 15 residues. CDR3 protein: CASSASGVIEETQYF. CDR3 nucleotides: TGTGCCAGTTCAGCGTCAGGAGTAATTGAAGAGACCCAGTACTTC.

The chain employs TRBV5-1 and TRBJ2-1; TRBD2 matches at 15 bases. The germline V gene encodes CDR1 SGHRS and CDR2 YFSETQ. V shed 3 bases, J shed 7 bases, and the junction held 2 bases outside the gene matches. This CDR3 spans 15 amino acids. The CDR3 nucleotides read TGCGCCAGCAGCTCGGGACTAGCGGGAGGAAATGAGCAGTTCTTC. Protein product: CASSSGLAGGNEQFF.

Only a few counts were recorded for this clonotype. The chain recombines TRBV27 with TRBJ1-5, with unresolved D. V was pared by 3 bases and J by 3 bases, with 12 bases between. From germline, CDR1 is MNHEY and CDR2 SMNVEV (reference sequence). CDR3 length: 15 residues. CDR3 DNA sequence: TGTGCCAGCAGTTTTGAGGCAGGCGCCAATCAGCCCCAGCATTTT. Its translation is CASSFEAGANQPQHF.

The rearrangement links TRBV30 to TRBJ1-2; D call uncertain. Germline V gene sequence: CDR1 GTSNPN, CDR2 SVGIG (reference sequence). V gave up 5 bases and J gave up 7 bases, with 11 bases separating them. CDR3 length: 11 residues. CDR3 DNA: TGTGCCTGGGGTCCAGCCGGTGGCTACACCTTC. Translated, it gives CAWGPAGGYTF.